Reported below is one T cell receptor beta chain. The sample originates from a study of T-cell reconstitution after alpha-beta-depleted transplantation in children. The CDR3 runs 14 residues. In germline, CDR1 is DFQATT, CDR2 SNEGSKA (reference sequence). Trimming took 6 bases from V and 0 from J, leaving 14 bases between them. TCRbeta library preparation incorporated unique molecular identifiers. TCRdb re-called the PCR reads with MiXCR, one entry per CDR3 protein. The sample lists approximately 640,000 distinct CDR3 sequences; around a sixth were seen once. Sequenced here: PBMCs from the stem cell graft donor, sampled from the stem cell graft. The clonotype originates from a human donor who donated a stem cell graft to a child with acute myeloid leukemia. The V call is TRBV20-1, the J call TRBJ2-5, with D perhaps TRBD2 (5 bases). In DNA, the CDR3 is TGCAGTGCGATGGACTGGCGGTACCAAGAGACCCAGTACTTC. As protein: CSAMDWRYQETQYF.